The clone carrying this T cell receptor delta chain was seen a handful of times. Its target is unknown. This entry is derived from a study of Vδ1+ human thymocytes. Sequences come from RNA converted to cDNA by reverse transcription. CDR3 amplicons came from multiplex PCR with pooled V-gene forward and constant-region reverse primers. TCRdb re-identified clones in the multiplex PCR reads via CATT. The repertoire includes about 25,000 delta-chain clones, more than 6.5% of them detected once, and about 1% sits in the top ten. Alphabeta T cells were depleted, then CD3+ Vdelta1+ Vdelta2- thymocytes were FACS-sorted. Vdelta1+ thymocyte sorts reached between roughly 98% and 99.6% purity. This CDR3 region has 25 residues. Germline V CDR1 and CDR2: TSWWSYY, QGS. V shed 3 bases and J 0 bases; nucleotides not matched to a gene: 33. Notes on the study in general: Unexpected Vdelta2 sequences could cause misinterpretation of bulk repertoire data. In the thymus, TRG and TRD repertoires looked highly polyclonal with Gaussian CDR3 lengths. Thymic delta-chain repertoires held roughly 20% Vdelta2 sequences and few Vdelta3, despite high sort purity.

The source is a girl in the first two years of life who had congenital heart surgery. The J gene is TRDJ1, the V gene TRDV1; 8 positions match TRDD2. Sequenced material: Vdelta1+ gamma-delta thymocytes from the thymus. Subset meaning: FACS-sorted CD3+ TCRalphabeta- TCRVdelta1+ TCRVdelta2- thymocytes. In DNA, the CDR3 is TGTGCTCTTGGGGATCCGGATCTTCCTACGATCGTTGGGGTTCCCCACTTGACCTACACCGATAAACTCATCTTT. Protein sequence: CALGDPDLPTIVGVPHLTYTDKLIF.